Following are 27 T cell receptor beta chains from one sample sequenced in a study of T cells after yellow fever vaccination. TCRdb itself ran the 5' RACE reads through MiXCR, one entry per CDR3 protein. The sample includes about 300,000 distinct CDR3 sequences, roughly 9% of them seen just once. The sample here was CD4+ T cells sorted from PBMCs, taken 5 days after the yellow fever booster vaccination. The receptors stem from a man younger than 35 who received the YFV17D yellow fever vaccine.

The chain recombines TRBV20-1 with TRBJ2-7, with TRBD2 as a possible D gene (5 bases). V gave up 5 bases and J gave up 0 bases, with 20 bases separating them. This CDR3 is built from 16 residues. The V gene's germline CDR1 is DFQATT and CDR2 SNEGSKA (reference sequence). The CDR3 DNA sequence: TGCAGTGCTCCCCGCGGAGGTAGAGTGGACTCCTACGAGCAGTACTTC. Translation: CSAPRGGRVDSYEQYF.

The genes are TRBV25-1 and TRBJ1-6; D perhaps matches TRBD1 (6 bases). CDR1 MGHDK and CDR2 SYGVNS come from the germline V gene. Deletions cut 8 bases from V and 10 bases from J, with 12 bases between. CDR3 length equals 12 residues. The CDR3 here is CASGTRGSPLHF. The CDR3, as DNA: TGTGCCAGCGGGACAAGAGGATCACCCCTCCACTTT.

This clonotype has only a few counts. V usage is TRBV11-2 and J usage is TRBJ1-3; D is uncertain. The CDR3 totals 14 residues. With 5 bases removed from V and 3 bases from J, the gap between germline ends came to 11 bases. The germline V gene encodes CDR1 SGHAT and CDR2 FQNNGV. The CDR3 spells CASSPRTYGNTIYF. CDR3 DNA: TGTGCCAGCAGCCCTCGGACGTATGGAAACACCATATATTTT. The full variable domain, rest sourced from reference TRBV11-2 and TRBJ1-3, is EAGVAQSPRYKIIEKRQSVAFWCNPISGHATLYWYQQILGQGPKLLIQFQNNGVVDDSQLPKDRFSAERLKGVDSTLKIQPAKLEDSAVYLCASSPRTYGNTIYFGEGSWLTVV.

This clonotype was found a few times. The chain is built from TRBV20-1 and TRBJ1-1; D gene uncertain. This CDR3 has 13 amino acids. Trimming took 4 bases from V and 1 from J, leaving 10 bases between them. Germline V CDR1 and CDR2: DFQATT, SNEGSKA (reference sequence). The CDR3 loop is CSATPDRNTEAFF. CDR3 DNA sequence: TGCAGTGCTACCCCCGATAGGAACACTGAAGCTTTCTTT.

The sample holds many counts of this clonotype. The V gene is TRBV24-1, the J gene TRBJ2-3; TRBD1 matches at 9 bases. This CDR3 region has 15 residues. The trim removed 3 bases at V and 5 bases at J, leaving 5 bases unmatched. Germline CDR1 and CDR2: KGHDR and SFDVKD. The CDR3 DNA reads TGTGCCACCAGTGATCCTGGACAGGGGATAGATACGCAGTATTTT. Encoded protein: CATSDPGQGIDTQYF.

In this sample, this clonotype turned up many times. Sequence at one end of the junction differs from germline and may be a read error. The rearrangement joins TRBV7-2 to TRBJ2-3; 7 positions agree with TRBD2. The germline gives CDR1 SGHTA, CDR2 FQGNSA. The CDR3 contains 14 residues. The DNA for the CDR3 is TGCGCCAGCAGCTTGCGGGGGTACACAGATACGCAGTATTTT. Its protein product is CASSLRGYTDTQYF.

The CDR3 nucleotides are TGTGCCAGCAGCCGACTGTTAATCCGGGACCACCACGAGCAGTACTTC. It is translated as CASSRLLIRDHHEQYF. The J gene is TRBJ2-7, the V gene TRBV7-2; D possibly matches TRBD1 or TRBD2 (5 bases each). Trimming left V 5 bases short and J 5 bases short, with 22 bases between. Germline CDR1 is SGHTA and CDR2 is FQGNSA. This CDR3 is 16 amino acids long.

J is TRBJ2-5 and V is TRBV4-1; no clear D gene. V lost 1 base and J 5 bases, leaving 11 bases between the germline ends. This CDR3 spans 14 amino acids. The germline V gene encodes CDR1 MGHRA and CDR2 YSYEKL. The CDR3 region is CASSQGPRRETQYF. The CDR3 DNA follows: TGCGCCAGCAGCCAAGGCCCAAGGCGTGAGACCCAGTACTTC.

The gene calls are TRBV7-2 and TRBJ2-3, with D hard to call. The V gene lost 4 bases and the J gene lost 5 bases, with 10 bases spanning the gap. The V gene's germline CDR1 is SGHTA and CDR2 FQGNSA. The CDR3 is made up of 13 amino acids. The CDR3 reads CASSSSRQDTQYF. The CDR3 region has the DNA TGTGCCAGCAGCTCCTCTCGGCAAGATACGCAGTATTTT. The whole variable domain, filled in from reference TRBV7-2 and TRBJ2-3, reads GAGVSQSPSNKVTEKGKDVELRCDPISGHTALYWYRQSLGQGLEFLIYFQGNSAPDKSGLPSDRFSAERTGGSVSTLTIQRTQQEDSAVYLCASSSSRQDTQYFGPGTRLTVL.

This clonotype was seen a few times. The J gene is TRBJ1-6, the V gene TRBV7-2; TRBD1 might be the D (5 bases). The V and J ends lost 1 base and 7 bases respectively, with 14 bases between them. Germline lookup yields CDR1 SGHTA and CDR2 FQGNSA. There are 16 residues in the CDR3. CDR3 coding DNA: TGTGCCAGCAGCTTAGAGGGGTCGGCGGGAAATTCACCCCTCCACTTT. This codes for CASSLEGSAGNSPLHF.

The V and J genes are TRBV28 and TRBJ1-5; D ambiguous. The CDR3 is 17 residues long. The V gene's germline CDR1 is MDHEN and CDR2 SYDVKM. Trimming left V 3 bases short and J 1 base short, with 16 bases between. The CDR3 DNA sequence: TGTGCCAGCAGTTTCGCGGGAGCAAAGGAAAGCAATCAGCCCCAGCATTTT. Its translation is CASSFAGAKESNQPQHF.

The chain joins TRBV7-9 to TRBJ2-5; D call uncertain. Germline V gives CDR1 SEHNR, CDR2 FQNEAQ (reference sequence). CDR3 length: 12 residues. V lost 1 base and J lost 5, with 5 bases in between. DNA of the CDR3: TGTGCCAGCAGCTTAGGTTGGGAGACCCAGTACTTC. Translated, it gives CASSLGWETQYF.

The rearrangement links TRBV19 to TRBJ2-5, with D maybe TRBD2 (5 bases). The germline V gene encodes CDR1 LNHDA and CDR2 SQIVND (reference sequence). The CDR3 runs to 14 residues. The germline V and J ends were trimmed by 6 bases and 4 bases, with 15 bases remaining between them. The CDR3 loop is CASRPRVAGETQYF. The CDR3, as DNA: TGTGCCAGTAGACCCCGTGTGGCGGGAGAGACCCAGTACTTC.

This clonotype occurred a few times. This chain joins TRBV6-2 or TRBV6-3 and TRBJ1-2; D call uncertain. The germline V and J ends were trimmed by 6 bases and 6 bases, with 5 bases remaining between them. The CDR3 sequence is 10 residues long. Germline lookup yields CDR1 MNHEY and CDR2 SVGEGT. CDR3 amino acids: CASRRNGYTF. The CDR3 region has the DNA TGTGCCAGCAGACGTAATGGCTACACCTTC.

This clonotype appeared a few times. The chain recombines TRBV27 with TRBJ2-6; 7 bases map to TRBD1. The CDR3 is made up of 18 amino acids. After removal of 3 bases from V and 2 bases from J, the junction contained 10 bases not matched to a gene. CDR1 is MNHEY, CDR2 SMNVEV, per germline (reference sequence). The CDR3 DNA reads as TGTGCCAGCAGTTTCCGGGGCAGGGGGTTAACTGGGGCCAACGTCCTGACTTTC. Protein: CASSFRGRGLTGANVLTF.

V and J are TRBV20-1 and TRBJ2-1; a possible D gene is TRBD2 (6 bases). Deletions cut 1 base from V and 7 bases from J, with 11 bases between. CDR3 length: 13 amino acids. Germline V lookup: CDR1 DFQATT, CDR2 SNEGSKA (reference sequence). The CDR3 loop reads CSARVSGRNEQFF. CDR3 nucleotides: TGCAGTGCTAGAGTCAGTGGGAGGAATGAGCAGTTCTTC.

The rearrangement joins TRBV24-1 to TRBJ2-6; a possible D gene is TRBD2 (6 bases). V lost 2 bases to trimming and J lost 3 bases, with 16 bases between them. The CDR3 runs 18 residues. Germline CDR1 is KGHDR and CDR2 is SFDVKD. The chain's CDR3 is CATSDSLRSGRGANVLTF. Here the CDR3 DNA reads TGTGCCACCAGTGATTCCCTACGCAGCGGGCGTGGGGCCAACGTCCTGACTTTC.

This clonotype was seen many times. The CDR3 spells CASSPPGLYGYTF. In DNA, the CDR3 is TGTGCCAGCAGTCCCCCGGGGCTCTATGGCTACACCTTC. The chain joins TRBV12-3 or TRBV12-4 to TRBJ1-2; weak D call: TRBD1 (5 bases). The length of the CDR3 is 13 residues. Trimming cost V 5 bases and J 4 bases, with 11 bases left between them.

Only a few counts were recorded for this clonotype. This chain links TRBV3-1 with TRBJ2-1; D might be TRBD2 (5 bases). CDR1 is LGHDT, CDR2 YNNKEL, per germline (reference sequence). The V end lost 3 bases, the J end lost 5 bases, and 11 bases lay between the germline ends. This CDR3 has 14 amino acids. CDR3 nucleotide sequence: TGTGCCAGCAGCCAGAGGGTATCGAACAATGAGCAGTTCTTC. Encoded protein: CASSQRVSNNEQFF.

J is TRBJ1-1 and V is TRBV7-9; 7 bases line up with TRBD1. This CDR3 contains 12 residues. V lost 5 bases and J lost 8; bases outside the gene matches: 5. CDR1 SEHNR and CDR2 FQNEAQ come from the germline V gene (reference sequence). Written as DNA, the CDR3 is TGTGCCAGCAGCGGAGGGGGCTTGGAAGCTTTCTTT. This sequence encodes CASSGGGLEAFF.

For this clonotype: A much larger clone sits a single nucleotide away, making a read error possible. The V call is TRBV12-3 or TRBV12-4, the J call TRBJ1-1, with 7 positions matching TRBD1. This CDR3 contains 14 residues. CDR3 nucleotides: TGTGCCAGCGCCGGGACAGCGGTGAACAATGAAGCTTTCTTT. This gives the protein CASAGTAVNNEAFF.

This clonotype has a handful of counts. The V gene is TRBV5-4, the J gene TRBJ1-2; D not certain. V was clipped by 0 bases and J by 6 bases, with 12 bases between them. Germline assignment: CDR1 SGHNT and CDR2 YYREEE (reference sequence). CDR3 size: 14 residues. The CDR3 sequence is CASSLGGRWDGYTF. CDR3 nucleotides: TGTGCCAGCAGCTTGGGGGGTCGGTGGGATGGCTACACCTTC.

The gene calls are TRBV2 and TRBJ2-3; D gene ambiguous. Germline V lookup: CDR1 SNHLY, CDR2 FYNNEI. With 5 bases removed from V and 2 bases from J, the gap between germline ends came to 8 bases. This CDR3 has 13 residues. The DNA for the CDR3 is TGTGCCAGCAGTCGGTTTTACACAGATACGCAGTATTTT. It translates to CASSRFYTDTQYF.

The V gene is TRBV15, the J gene TRBJ1-1; 8 nucleotides line up with TRBD1. The V gene end was trimmed by 3 bases and the J gene end by 1 base; junction bases not matched to a gene: 7. Germline V gives CDR1 LNHNV, CDR2 YYDKDF (reference sequence). The CDR3 has 16 residues. CDR3 protein: CATSSYSGTGNTEAFF. The CDR3 region has the DNA TGTGCCACCAGCAGTTACTCCGGGACAGGGAACACTGAAGCTTTCTTT.

This clonotype was seen only a few times. The rearrangement joins TRBV6-1 to TRBJ1-2; tentatively, D is TRBD1 (5 bases). Germline assignment: CDR1 MNHNS and CDR2 SASEGT. CDR3 size: 12 residues. V lost 10 bases, J lost 1 base, and 10 bases lay in between. The CDR3 sequence: CANVDSNYGYTF. The CDR3 DNA reads TGTGCCAACGTCGACAGTAACTATGGCTACACCTTC.

The gene calls are TRBV7-2 and TRBJ2-1; 7 nucleotides match TRBD2. The ends lost 5 bases at V and 9 bases at J; junction bases unmatched: 10. The CDR3 has 14 residues. Germline CDR1 SGHTA, CDR2 FQGNSA. The CDR3 DNA reads as TGTGCCAGCAGCCCGACTAGCTGGTTCCCTGAGCAGTTCTTC. Amino acid sequence: CASSPTSWFPEQFF.

This clonotype was counted between two and nine times. This chain links TRBV7-2 with TRBJ1-4; maybe TRBD1 (5 bases). The germline CDR1 and CDR2 sequences are SGHTA and FQGNSA. This CDR3 spans 16 amino acids. The V and J ends lost 4 bases and 2 bases respectively, with 14 bases between them. This CDR3 is CASSSHPGSTNEKLFF. CDR3 DNA sequence: TGTGCCAGCAGCTCCCACCCAGGGTCCACTAATGAAAAACTGTTTTTT.